The 18 T cell receptor beta chains in this list originate from one sample, sequenced in a study of T-cell reconstitution after alpha-beta-depleted transplantation in children. Preparation of the TCRbeta library was carried out with unique molecular identifiers. One entry per CDR3 protein, called by TCRdb with MiXCR from the PCR reads. The repertoire holds approximately 510,000 distinct CDR3 sequences, 18% seen once, with approximately 3% in the top ten. The sequencing here drew on PBMCs from the stem cell graft donor, taken from the stem cell graft. These receptors all stem from a human donor who donated a stem cell graft to a child with acute lymphoblastic leukemia.

The chain joins TRBV29-1 to TRBJ2-7; D is uncertain. Trimming took 3 bases from V and 3 from J, leaving 6 bases between them. CDR3 length equals 11 residues. The germline V gene encodes CDR1 SQVTM and CDR2 ANQGSEA. CDR3 coding DNA: TGCAGCGTTGACAACGGCTACGAGCAGTACTTC. It yields the protein CSVDNGYEQYF.

This CDR3 reads CASNGGKDTSEAFF. The DNA of the CDR3 is TGTGCCAGTAATGGGGGAAAGGACACGTCTGAAGCTTTCTTT. This chain joins TRBV19 and TRBJ1-1; maybe TRBD1 (5 bases). The CDR3 is 14 residues long. Per the germline V gene, CDR1 is LNHDA and CDR2 is SQIVND (reference sequence). The V end lost 7 bases, the J end lost 6 bases, and 18 bases lay between the germline ends.

This clonotype was detected a few times. The rearrangement uses TRBV12-3 or TRBV12-4 and TRBJ2-5; D not resolved. V lost 6 bases and J 4 bases, leaving 21 bases between the germline ends. This CDR3 is built from 16 residues. The DNA for the CDR3 is TGTGCCAGCAGCGATTCAGGCAGAAACGGCGGAGAGACCCAGTACTTC. Translation gives CASSDSGRNGGETQYF.

This sequence joins TRBV12-5 and TRBJ2-5; 7 bases are shared with TRBD1. This CDR3 spans 13 amino acids. CDR1 LGHNT and CDR2 FRNRAP come from the germline V gene. Trimming took 5 bases from V and 3 from J; bases not matched to a gene: 3. This CDR3 is CASGPGTEETQYF. DNA for the CDR3: TGTGCTAGTGGTCCTGGGACAGAAGAGACCCAGTACTTC.

This clonotype was detected only a few times. The V gene is TRBV5-1, the J gene TRBJ1-5, with D possibly being TRBD1 (5 bases). Germline assignment: CDR1 SGHRS and CDR2 YFSETQ. The CDR3 is 13 amino acids. Trimming took off 4 bases at V and 4 bases at J, with 9 bases between the two ends. Here the CDR3 reads CASSGGINQPQHF. In DNA form, the CDR3 reads TGCGCCAGCAGCGGGGGGATTAATCAGCCCCAGCATTTT.

This clonotype was seen a few times. The rearrangement uses TRBV5-6 and TRBJ1-4, with a weak D call TRBD1 (5 bases). Germline lookup yields CDR1 SGHDT and CDR2 YYEEEE. The CDR3 runs 14 residues. V was trimmed by 0 bases and J by 6 bases, leaving 9 bases between them. The CDR3 protein is CASSLDRRDEKLFF. CDR3 nucleotides: TGTGCCAGCAGCTTGGATCGCAGGGATGAAAAACTGTTTTTT. Using reference TRBV5-6 and TRBJ1-4 for the parts outside the CDR3, the full variable domain is DAGVTQSPTHLIKTRGQQVTLRCSPKSGHDTVSWYQQALGQGPQFIFQYYEEEERQRGNFPDRFSGHQFPNYSSELNVNALLLGDSALYLCASSLDRRDEKLFFGSGTQLSVL.

In DNA, the CDR3 is TGTGCCAGCAGTGCCAGGGGAACCGGGGAGCTGTTTTTT. Its translation: CASSARGTGELFF. The rearrangement links TRBV2 to TRBJ2-2, with D possibly being TRBD1 (6 bases). Germline lookup yields CDR1 SNHLY and CDR2 FYNNEI. V was trimmed by 4 bases and J by 5 bases, leaving 8 bases between them. The CDR3 runs 13 residues. The full variable domain, its missing parts supplied by reference TRBV2 and TRBJ2-2, is EPEVTQTPSHQVTQMGQEVILRCVPISNHLYFYWYRQILGQKVEFLVSFYNNEISEKSEIFDDQFSVERPDGSNFTLKIRSTKLEDSAMYFCASSARGTGELFFGEGSRLTVL.

Concerning this clonotype itself: Given a much more abundant clone one base away, this may be a read error. The CDR3 does not end in the conserved phenylalanine or tryptophan, so this is likely a read error. The chain recombines TRBV20-1 with TRBJ2-7, with D uncertain. V lost 1 base, J lost 0 bases, and 10 bases lay in between. Per germline, CDR1 DFQATT and CDR2 SNEGSKA (reference sequence). The CDR3 is 14 residues long. The DNA for the CDR3 is TGCAGTGCTAGAGCCAGGCACAGCTCCTACGAGCAGTACTCC. This codes for CSARARHSSYEQYS.

As for this clonotype: Because the CDR3 is missing its conserved closing phenylalanine or tryptophan, this is likely a read error. The J gene is TRBJ2-1, the V gene TRBV5-6; no clear D. CDR3 length: 12 residues. Trimming took off 1 base at V and 9 bases at J, with 8 bases between the two ends. Looked up from germline, CDR1 is SGHDT and CDR2 is YYEEEE. CDR3 nucleotides: TGTGCCAGCAGCTTGATTCAGGCTGAGCAGTTCTTG. Encoded protein: CASSLIQAEQFL.

This sequence joins TRBV19 and TRBJ2-1; 8 positions match TRBD1. Unmatched junction bases numbered 4, after V lost 2 bases and J lost 10 bases. The CDR3 runs 13 residues. CDR1 is LNHDA, CDR2 SQIVND, per germline (reference sequence). The CDR3 DNA sequence: TGTGCCAGTAGTATATCTCCAGGGGGCGAGCAGTTCTTC. Amino acids: CASSISPGGEQFF.

The chain recombines TRBV12-3 or TRBV12-4 with TRBJ1-5; D remains unclear. The CDR3 is 15 amino acids. The V end lost 3 bases, the J end lost 0 bases, and 9 bases lay between the germline ends. CDR3 in DNA: TGTGCCAGCAGTTTGGTGCAAAATAGCAATCAGCCCCAGCATTTT. It translates to CASSLVQNSNQPQHF.

This rearrangement joins TRBV6-2 or TRBV6-3 to TRBJ1-5; D remains ambiguous. CDR1 MNHEY and CDR2 SVGEGT come from the germline V gene. The CDR3 length is 17 residues. Trimming removed 8 bases at V and 3 bases at J, with 23 bases between. The CDR3 DNA is TGTGCCAGCTCTACCGATTCAATCTTATCCCCCAATCAGCCCCAGCATTTT. Its translation is CASSTDSILSPNQPQHF.

This chain joins TRBV7-9 and TRBJ2-4; 7 nucleotides line up with TRBD2. The CDR3 has 15 amino acids. Per the germline V gene, CDR1 is SEHNR and CDR2 is FQNEAQ (reference sequence). Trimming cost V 2 bases and J 5 bases; bases outside gene matches: 6. The CDR3: CASSLRRDYQNIQYF. CDR3 sequence (DNA): TGTGCCAGCAGCTTAAGGCGGGACTACCAAAACATTCAGTACTTC.

There are many counts of this clonotype. The V and J genes are TRBV4-1 and TRBJ1-3; a possible D gene is TRBD1 (5 bases). Trimming pared 4 bases from V and 2 bases from J, leaving 24 bases between. From germline, CDR1 is MGHRA and CDR2 YSYEKL. CDR3 length: 19 residues. The CDR3 region is CASSPLAGLPVYAGNTIYF. The CDR3, as DNA: TGCGCCAGCAGCCCCTTAGCGGGACTCCCCGTCTATGCTGGAAACACCATATATTTT.

V usage is TRBV5-1 and J usage is TRBJ2-2, with TRBD1 matching over 8 bases. This CDR3 is built from 15 residues. V dropped 2 bases and J dropped 3; count of bases not matched to a gene: 3. Per the germline V gene, CDR1 is SGHRS and CDR2 is YFSETQ. The CDR3 loop is CASSFARGHTGELFF. CDR3 sequence (DNA): TGCGCCAGCAGCTTCGCCAGGGGGCACACCGGGGAGCTGTTTTTT.

The chain carries TRBV29-1 and TRBJ2-3, with D perhaps being TRBD1 or TRBD2 (5 bases each). Trimming took 8 bases from V and 7 from J, leaving 16 bases between them. Per the germline V gene, CDR1 is SQVTM and CDR2 is ANQGSEA. The CDR3 length is 12 residues. The CDR3 sequence: CSPRVRDNTQYF. The CDR3 DNA is TGCAGCCCGAGGGTCAGGGATAATACGCAGTATTTT.

V gene TRBV20-1 combines with J gene TRBJ2-5; D not resolved. V lost 0 bases to trimming and J lost 6 bases, with 14 bases between them. This CDR3 contains 14 residues. CDR1 and CDR2 (germline): DFQATT, SNEGSKA (reference sequence). This CDR3 is CSARDIGRFQTQYF. CDR3 in DNA: TGCAGTGCTAGAGATATCGGGCGCTTCCAGACCCAGTACTTC.

This clonotype was seen a handful of times. The chain couples TRBV29-1 to TRBJ2-6, with D perhaps TRBD1 (5 bases). From germline, CDR1 is SQVTM and CDR2 ANQGSEA. The V gene lost 6 bases and the J gene lost 3 bases, with 9 bases spanning the gap. CDR3 length: 13 amino acids. As DNA, the CDR3 is TGCAGCGTAGTAGGGGATGGGGCCAACGTCCTGACTTTC. It translates to CSVVGDGANVLTF.